The 14 T cell receptor beta chains presented below share a single source sample, sequenced in a study of CD8+CD57+ T cells in acquired aplastic anemia. It was genomic DNA that served as the template for profiling TCR beta VDJ and CDR3. TCRdb reprocessed the reads with MiXCR, giving one entry per CDR3 protein. The sample has 75,000 to 90,000 distinct CDR3 sequences, less than 60% seen once. Sequencing was performed on sorted CD4+, CD8+, or CD8+CD57+ T cells (not recorded which) from PBMCs. These receptors originate from a human donor in good health, serving as a control.

This clonotype showed up many times. The chain joins TRBV10-2 to TRBJ1-5; TRBD1 aligns across 7 bases. Germline-derived CDR1 and CDR2 are WSHSY and SAAADI. The CDR3 sequence is 15 residues long. V lost 3 bases to trimming and J lost 3 bases; unmatched junction nucleotides: 5. This CDR3 is CASSDPGQYNQPQHF. For the CDR3, the DNA is TGCGCCAGCAGTGACCCGGGACAGTACAATCAGCCCCAGCATTTT.

There are a few counts of this clonotype. J is TRBJ1-1 and V is TRBV27; D possibly corresponds to TRBD1 (6 bases). V lost 5 bases to trimming and J lost 2 bases, with 12 bases between them. Germline V gives CDR1 MNHEY, CDR2 SMNVEV (reference sequence). The CDR3 has 14 residues. The CDR3 region has the DNA TGTGCCAGCAGTAACTACAGGGACAACACTGAAGCTTTCTTT. It specifies CASSNYRDNTEAFF.

The chain uses TRBV6-1 and TRBJ1-2; D may be TRBD1 (5 bases). The germline V and J ends were trimmed by 3 bases and 8 bases, with 10 bases remaining between them. The germline V gene encodes CDR1 MNHNS and CDR2 SASEGT. The CDR3 runs to 12 residues. CDR3 in amino acids: CASSDGAGGYTF. CDR3 in DNA: TGTGCCAGCAGTGATGGGGCAGGGGGCTACACCTTC.

This clonotype turned up a few times. The gene calls are TRBV6-1 and TRBJ2-5; 9 nucleotides match TRBD2. The CDR3 totals 17 residues. The germline gives CDR1 MNHNS, CDR2 SASEGT. The trim removed 1 base at V and 4 bases at J, leaving 10 bases unmatched. In nucleotides, the CDR3 is TGTGCCAGCAGTGAAGTGGCTAGCGGGATAGGACGAGAGACCCAGTACTTC. It codes for CASSEVASGIGRETQYF.

This clonotype was seen many times. The chain carries TRBV12-3 or TRBV12-4 and TRBJ2-1; no definite D call. The V gene lost 2 bases and the J gene lost 8 bases, with 4 bases spanning the gap. CDR3 length: 11 residues. The CDR3, as DNA: TGTGCCAGCAGTTTAAGTGATGAGCAGTTCTTC. Translating gives CASSLSDEQFF.

This clonotype was detected a few times. This sequence joins TRBV11-1 and TRBJ2-1, with 10 nucleotides matching TRBD2. Germline trimming cut 8 bases from V and 8 bases from J; bases unmatched to any gene: 9. CDR3 length: 14 amino acids. Germline values: CDR1 SGHAT, CDR2 FQDESV (reference sequence). This chain's CDR3 is CASPIAGGRDEQFF. In nucleotides, the CDR3 is TGTGCCAGCCCAATAGCGGGAGGCCGGGATGAGCAGTTCTTC.

There are many counts of this clonotype. This chain links TRBV7-7 with TRBJ2-3; 8 bases agree with TRBD2. Germline CDR1 SSHAT, CDR2 FNYEAQ (reference sequence). This CDR3 is built from 15 residues. V lost 1 base, J lost 3 bases, and 3 bases stayed unmatched. The CDR3 DNA follows: TGTGCCAGCAGCTTAGGGGCGGGAGGTACAGATACGCAGTATTTT. It is translated as CASSLGAGGTDTQYF.

This clonotype was found many times. This rearrangement joins TRBV15 to TRBJ2-1, with 7 bases aligning to TRBD1. CDR3 length equals 13 residues. V shed 2 bases, J shed 9 bases, and the junction held 4 bases outside the gene matches. From germline, CDR1 is LNHNV and CDR2 YYDKDF (reference sequence). As DNA, the CDR3 is TGTGCCACCAGCAGAACGACAGGGATTGAGCAGTTCTTC. It translates to CATSRTTGIEQFF. The variable domain in full, completed from reference TRBV15 and TRBJ2-1, reads DAMVIQNPRYQVTQFGKPVTLSCSQTLNHNVMYWYQQKSSQAPKLLFHYYDKDFNNEADTPDNFQSRRPNTSFCFLDIRSPGLGDTAMYLCATSRTTGIEQFFGPGTRLTVL.

This clonotype came up many times. The chain has TRBV4-2 and TRBJ2-5; 7 bases are shared with TRBD1. Trimming removed 1 base from V and 7 bases from J; junction bases left unmatched: 9. The CDR3 length is 15 residues. CDR1 and CDR2 (germline): LGHNA, YNFKEQ. CDR3 coding DNA: TGTGCCAGCAGCCAAGCAAGGGGGCTGGTGGGGACCCAGTACTTC. As protein: CASSQARGLVGTQYF.

The sample holds one count of this clonotype. The chain uses TRBV24-1 and TRBJ2-3; D gene unclear. The V gene's germline CDR1 is KGHDR and CDR2 SFDVKD. The CDR3 loop spans 14 amino acids. V was shortened by 6 bases and J by 0 bases, with 9 bases between the two germline ends. The CDR3 coding sequence is TGTGCCACCAGTCCCCCCCTTAGCACAGATACGCAGTATTTT. Translated: CATSPPLSTDTQYF.

This clonotype was picked up many times. J is TRBJ2-7 and V is TRBV19, with 7 bases fitting TRBD1. Germline lookup yields CDR1 LNHDA and CDR2 SQIVND (reference sequence). There are 14 residues in the CDR3. With 10 bases clipped from V and 3 bases from J, the junction kept 12 bases outside the gene matches. CDR3 DNA sequence: TGTGCCACTTCGCAGGGGGATTACGTCTACGAGCAGTACTTC. As protein: CATSQGDYVYEQYF. Full variable domain (remainder filled in from reference TRBV19 and TRBJ2-7): DGGITQSPKYLFRKEGQNVTLSCEQNLNHDAMYWYRQDPGQGLRLIYYSQIVNDFQKGDIAEGYSVSREKKESFPLTVTSAQKNPTAFYLCATSQGDYVYEQYFGPGTRLTVT.

In this sample, this clonotype turned up many times. The V and J genes are TRBV24-1 and TRBJ2-5; D gene unclear. CDR1 KGHDR and CDR2 SFDVKD come from the germline V gene. The CDR3 contains 15 residues. V was shortened by 0 bases and J by 1 base, with 8 bases between the two germline ends. This CDR3 reads CATSDLDVSQETQYF. CDR3 nucleotides: TGTGCCACCAGTGATTTGGATGTCAGCCAAGAGACCCAGTACTTC.

The V call is TRBV9, the J call TRBJ1-3; D uncertain. Per germline, CDR1 SGDLS and CDR2 YYNGEE. Trimming cost V 7 bases and J 4 bases, with 9 bases left between them. The CDR3 totals 12 residues. CDR3 DNA: TGTGCCAGCGGCGGATCCGGAAACACCATATATTTT. It specifies CASGGSGNTIYF.

This clonotype was detected a few times. J is TRBJ2-7 and V is TRBV2; a possible D gene is TRBD2 (6 bases). V was shortened by 8 bases and J by 3 bases, with 11 bases between the two germline ends. The CDR3 has 12 amino acids. Germline CDR1 reads SNHLY; CDR2 reads FYNNEI. The CDR3 coding sequence is TGTGCCAGCGGGGACTCCTTCTACGAGCAGTACGTC. This gives the protein CASGDSFYEQYV.